This TCR beta chain was captured in a study of blood T cell repertoires in COVID-19 (dated by TCRdb to 2018 to 2021). For context, the study as a whole: Samples from collaborators originated in the United States, Italy and Spain and spanned both the acute and convalescent phases of COVID-19. Samples came from the ongoing ImmuneRACE study (first 160 participants) plus 1,254 subjects from 6 global collaborators. Where HLA class I and class II types were available, the types were taken from metadata supplied by the sample provider, not from assay-based typing. The repertoires were released in a freely available public database intended as a resource for research on the immune response to SARS-CoV-2. Subjects who had been exposed to COVID-19, were actively infected with it, or had recovered from it provided the deeply sampled blood TCRbeta repertoires that made up the dataset. Sample metadata almost always included a de-identified subject ID, COVID-19 status, age in years and sex. The prospective study material was composed of cDNA or gDNA derived from T cells, B-cell-depleted T cells, or PBMCs.

Participants in the prospective study were enrolled through a virtual design, were aged roughly 18 to 95 years, and lived in roughly 25 United States geographic areas. To assign participants to cohorts, the prospective study relied on clinical history that participants themselves reported in a screening survey and a study questionnaire. Exposed participants had been in contact with someone with a PCR-confirmed or clinician-diagnosed COVID-19 case within 2 weeks of study entry. Mobile phlebotomists in the prospective study collected whole blood, serum and a nasopharyngeal or oropharyngeal swab from every participant. Participants in the prospective study had the option to provide additional blood draws and questionnaires over an approximately 2-month period. Prospective study blood samples were shipped either frozen or at room temperature before DNA extraction. The CDR3 goes from the cysteine to the phenylalanine over 14 residues. Only the CDR3 DNA is retained, 42 bases long and in frame from the first base. The germline V gene encodes CDR1 SGDLS and CDR2 YYNGEE. The junction carries 13 bases between V and J, which are trimmed by 4 bases and 3 bases respectively.

TCRbeta CDR3 regions were amplified from genomic DNA using the immunoSEQ Assay, a bias-controlled multiplex PCR. The authors' analysis ran thus. Within the assay, amplification of reference gene primers was used to estimate how many nucleated cells each sample contained. To quantify the absolute abundance of each unique TCRbeta CDR3 rearrangement, sequence reads were collapsed and filtered. For each sample, productive Simpson clonality was calculated as the square root of Simpson's diversity index over productive rearrangements. TCRdb took over this immuneACCESS table, retaining in-frame rearrangements with V and J assigned. Such tables are incomplete; in checked studies, under half of the missing clones stem from an unresolved V gene, and the remainder is unexplained. V, J and clone size are those of that table, while D and trimming were read from the DNA. Present in this sample are some 320,000 clones, 90% of which were seen just once. Roughly 3.6% of the sample belongs to the ten largest clones.

This clone was detected only once. No cognate antigen has been identified for it. Nothing much larger sits one base from this clone, and base qualities are not available. Broad study findings and their caveats: How much clinical and demographic metadata was included differed by source and by participant, and the metadata was provided uncurated.

Sequences were obtained from PBMCs or T cells enriched from blood (not recorded which). This chain joins TRBV9 to TRBJ1-1; the D segment cannot be called with confidence. This clonotype originated in a young woman who had been exposed to COVID-19. The bases are TGTGCCAGCAGCCGGGTTTTTTGGGACACTGAAGCTTTCTTT. This gives the protein CASSRVFWDTEAFF.